This T cell receptor (beta chain) comes out of a study of control samples from healthy donors and cancer patients. Germline CDR1 MNHEY, CDR2 SVGAGI. This CDR3 is 16 amino acids long. The trim removed 4 bases at V and 3 bases at J, leaving 7 bases unmatched. Assay: immunoSEQ multiplex PCR; the TCRdb copy retains only in-frame clones and omits some. The sample has more than 140,000 clones, roughly nine tenths seen once. The source is a man between 18 and 29 years old in good health. This chain uses TRBV6-5 with TRBJ2-1; 9 nucleotides match TRBD2. Sequencing was done on a sample of blood. CDR3 in DNA: TGTGCCAGCAGTTGGCTGCGGGGGGGTCTCTACAATGAGCAGTTCTTC. Translated: CASSWLRGGLYNEQFF.